These 16 T cell receptor beta chains share one sample of origin, sequenced in a study of CXCR3-negative and CXCR3-positive naive CD8 T cells. Overall study findings and caveats: Comparison of naive cells showed more hydrophobic TRB CDR3s in CXCR3-positive than in CXCR3-negative naive cells.

These receptors have no known antigen. UMI-labeled 5' RACE yielded the TRB cDNA libraries. Each CDR3 protein gets one entry in TCRdb, which reprocessed the 5' RACE reads and gives no DNA. Its table lists tens of thousands of distinct CDR3 sequences. Specimen: naive CXCR3+ CD8+ T cells from blood. Sample subset: CD45RO-CCR7+CD27+CD95- naive CD8+ T cells expressing CXCR3 (TNR3+). These receptors came from a human donor in good health. Some clones in this sample may be carry-over from other donors' samples.

The V and J genes are TRBV28 and TRBJ2-5; lacking DNA, the TRBD2 call made by TCRdb goes unchecked. Germline V gene sequence: CDR1 MDHEN, CDR2 SYDVKM. This CDR3 comprises 16 residues. CDR3 protein: CASSFGAGVLGETQHF. The full variable domain, its missing parts supplied by reference TRBV28 and TRBJ2-5, is DVKVTQSSRYLVKRTGEKVFLECVQDMDHENMFWYRQDPGLGLRLIYFSYDVKMKEKGDIPEGYSVSREKKERFSLILESASTNQTSMYLCASSFGAGVLGETQHFGPGTRLLVL.

The chain joins TRBV5-1 to TRBJ2-7; TCRdb's D gene call, TRBD1, goes unchecked for lack of DNA. Germline V lookup: CDR1 SGHRS, CDR2 YFSETQ. The CDR3 consists of 15 residues. The CDR3 is CASSSSLAGVYEQYF.

The chain joins TRBV6-2 or TRBV6-3 to TRBJ2-1; as DNA is missing, the TRBD1 call by TCRdb cannot be tested. Looked up from germline, CDR1 is MNHEY and CDR2 is SVGEGT. This CDR3 is 12 amino acids long. CDR3 residues: CATHQQGVGQFF.

This chain links TRBV4-1 with TRBJ2-2. Germline V gives CDR1 MGHRA, CDR2 YSYEKL. This CDR3 spans 14 amino acids. This CDR3 reads CASSQVQLGGELFF.

The rearrangement joins TRBV2 to TRBJ2-2. Germline V gene data show CDR1 as SNHLY and CDR2 as FYNNEI. This CDR3 comprises 12 residues. CDR3 residues: CASTIYTGELFF.

The chain employs TRBV12-3 or TRBV12-4 and TRBJ1-6. The CDR3 has 13 residues. The CDR3: CASSLGLLLPPHF.

The gene calls are TRBV4-3 and TRBJ1-6; there is no DNA to check the TCRdb D call of TRBD1. Per the germline V gene, CDR1 is LGHNA and CDR2 is YSLEER. The CDR3 is 15 amino acids. The CDR3 here is CASSPDRGRDSPLHF.

The chain couples TRBV28 to TRBJ2-3; TCRdb's D call of TRBD1 is untestable without DNA. Germline-derived CDR1 and CDR2 are MDHEN and SYDVKM. The CDR3 loop spans 15 amino acids. Here the CDR3 reads CASSPQGITGDTQYF.

The rearrangement links TRBV20-1 to TRBJ2-7; TCRdb lists TRBD1, though no DNA is available to test this call. The CDR3 is made up of 11 amino acids. Germline CDR1 reads DFQATT; CDR2 reads SNEGSKA (reference sequence). The CDR3 spells CSAPRGLEQYF.

CDR3 sequence reads: CASSHGGDGWNTRELFF. The J gene is TRBJ2-2, the V gene TRBV5-1; TCRdb's D call of TRBD1 is untestable without DNA. Germline V gene sequence: CDR1 SGHRS, CDR2 YFSETQ. CDR3 length: 17 amino acids.

The chain recombines TRBV5-1 with TRBJ1-1; the D call of TRBD1 rests on TCRdb alone, since no DNA is present to check it. CDR1 is SGHRS and CDR2 is YFSETQ in the germline V gene. CDR3 length: 13 amino acids. This CDR3 is CASSGAGNTEAFF.

The genes are TRBV5-1 and TRBJ2-1; TCRdb's D call of TRBD1 is untestable without DNA. The CDR3 sequence is 17 residues long. CDR1 is SGHRS, CDR2 YFSETQ, per germline. The CDR3 spells CATRPRETGTSYNEQFF.

This chain joins TRBV21-1 and TRBJ1-1; no DNA is available, so the TRBD1 call from TCRdb remains unchecked. TRBV21-1 is classified as a pseudogene. The CDR3 length is 15 residues. The CDR3 protein is CASRRDRGWGPRAFF.

The chain links TRBV20-1 to TRBJ2-7; TCRdb reports TRBD1, a call that lacks DNA to check it against. Germline V gene lookup returns CDR1 DFQATT and CDR2 SNEGSKA (reference sequence). The CDR3 loop spans 14 amino acids. CDR3 sequence reads: CSATLRTGNDEQCF.

This CDR3 reads CITGPSTEAFF. The rearrangement joins TRBV29-1 to TRBJ1-1; absent DNA, TCRdb's TRBD1 call cannot be checked. The CDR3 is 11 amino acids. In germline, CDR1 is SQVTM, CDR2 ANQGSEA.

CDR3 region: CASSRRGAGDNNEQFF. The rearrangement uses TRBV4-1 and TRBJ2-1; TCRdb's D call, TRBD1, is unchecked because there is no DNA. The CDR3 extends over 16 amino acids. CDR1 is MGHRA, CDR2 YSYEKL, per germline.